The present TCR beta chain was sequenced within a study of molecular identifiers for immune sequencing clone quantification. The sample holds a few counts of this clonotype. Germline values: CDR1 SGDLS, CDR2 YYNGEE. This CDR3 comprises 12 residues. The V end was cut by 0 bases, the J end by 10 bases, with 8 bases between. TCRdb independently ran MiXCR on the PCR reads; one entry per CDR3 protein. The repertoire holds 9,500 to 15,000 distinct CDR3 sequences, with about 20% as singletons. The source material was naive CD8+ T cells from blood, with Jurkat cell RNA spiked in. Regarding subset: FACS-sorted CD8+CD4-CCR7+CD45RA+ naive T cells. The origin of this receptor is a human donor in good health. Some libraries in this study had Jurkat cell RNA spiked in. The V and J genes are TRBV9 and TRBJ2-1; D ambiguous. The DNA of the CDR3 is TGTGCCAGCAGCGTAGCAAGTAGCGAGCAGTTCTTC. This encodes CASSVASSEQFF. Full variable domain (missing parts from reference TRBV9 and TRBJ2-1): DSGVTQTPKHLITATGQRVTLRCSPRSGDLSVYWYQQSLDQGLQFLIQYYNGEERAKGNILERFSAQQFPDLHSELNLSSLELGDSALYFCASSVASSEQFFGPGTRLTVL.